Included here is one T cell receptor (beta chain) sequence, with context. The clone's antigen remains unknown. Base qualities were left out, and no much larger clone turns up one base away. The data were taken from a study of identical twins listed by TCRdb under 2016. Turning to the overall study: TCR alpha and beta repertoires from monozygotic twins, unrelated adults of various ages and cord blood were deep-sequenced to test whether fetal clonotypes persist. Replicate twin experiments were performed at different times using different library preparation protocols to rule out contamination.

The library was produced with 5' RACE. Reads for this sample came from an Illumina HiSeq 2000. Template switching added a universal primer binding site, and the final cDNA carried a unique molecular identifier that allowed TCR cDNA molecules to be counted accurately. First-strand cDNA for TCR alpha and beta chains was synthesized from specific primers in the conserved constant-segment region. To control for contamination, every cDNA library carried two barcodes: a SMART-Mk sample barcode plus Illumina barcodes. TruSeq adapter sequences along with Illumina sample barcodes were introduced in two successive PCR steps. The TCR alpha and beta cDNA libraries were sequenced on the Illumina HiSeq platform using custom primers. In the source study's methods: MiGEC processed the raw reads to extract unique molecular identifiers, while MiXCR was used to determine the CDR3 positions. Recombination models were inferred per individual with the repgenHMM and IGoR tools using an EM algorithm. Shared clonotype analysis was performed with the tcR package in R, normalizing sharing by the product of cloneset sizes. Out-of-frame nonproductive sequences were analyzed to study raw recombination free of thymic and clonal selection effects. TCRdb redid the processing of the public reads, applying fastp at Q25 and MiXCR, and retained in-frame beta chains. Duplicate CDR3 protein sequences are folded into a single record with the most common DNA and genes. The V and J calls reflect TCRdb's pipeline rather than the authors' work. The sample yields some 300,000 distinct CDR3 sequences; roughly 12% were counted once. The top ten clones comprise more than 6% of the sample.

All donors were healthy Caucasians. The twin cohort comprised three pairs of female monozygotic twins, all aged about 18 to 29 years. CD4+ and CD8+ T cell populations were isolated with positive isolation kits from Invitrogen. CDR3 length: 15 amino acids, cysteine to valine. Only CDR3 DNA remains: 45 bases, in frame from the first base. V is cut by 1 base and J by 0 bases, and the space between the germline ends is 10 bases. CDR1 and CDR2, per the germline V gene, are MGHRA and YSYEKL. The full study reports these points: Abundant cord blood beta clonotypes carried fewer insertions; young adult naive repertoires showed a weaker similar trend, while memory repertoires showed none. Because the same donors could not be followed over many years, the conclusions relied on cross-sectional statistical analysis. Invariant T cells such as MAIT and iNKT could partly confound zero-insertion analyses, though diverse VJ usage argued against this for most clonotypes. A weaker excess of twin sharing was found in beta out-of-frame sequences because the signal-to-noise ratio was lowered by fewer shared sequences. Recombination models systematically underestimated out-of-frame TCR alpha sharing in monozygotic twins but agreed with sharing between unrelated individuals. Compared with coincidental sharing between unrelated individuals, out-of-frame TCR alpha sequences shared between twins had an excess of sequences with low generation probability.

This sample was also put to use in a study of yellow fever vaccine responses in identical twins. From the second report: According to the authors, the vaccine-induced T cell response in identical twins seemed to be partly convergent and partly specific to each individual. Focusing on identical twins, the study followed the T cell clones that responded to the vaccine, and did so with precision.

The chain is assembled from TRBV4-1 and TRBJ2-7; no D gene can be assigned with confidence. The TCR originated in a young woman in good health. The specimen sequenced was CD8+ T cells sorted from blood. The CDR3: CASSQVFGGSYEQYV. The bases read TGCGCCAGCAGCCAAGTTTTTGGCGGCTCCTACGAGCAGTACGTC.